The next 7 T cell receptor beta chains were all read from a single sample in a study of tumor and adjacent non-tumor tissue in lung cancer. No cell sorting was done before RNA was extracted from the tissue. This non-tumor lung sample came from over 3 cm beyond the tumor edge. Three rounds of nested PCR, following a modified ARM-PCR protocol, produced the TCRbeta library. TCRdb used MiXCR to reprocess the multiplex PCR reads, holding one entry per CDR3 protein. The sample lists around 76,000 distinct CDR3 sequences; about 80% were seen once. The specimen sequenced was distant non-tumor lung tissue. The receptors originated from a man in his 70s with non-small cell lung cancer.

In its sample, this clonotype was seen many times. The V call is TRBV14, the J call TRBJ1-1; D is undetermined. CDR3 length: 13 amino acids. Germline CDR1 SGHDN, CDR2 FVKESK. The ends were cut back, 1 base at V and 5 bases at J, with 8 bases in the middle. CDR3 protein: CASSQVGRTEAFF. For the CDR3, the DNA is TGTGCCAGCAGCCAAGTAGGACGAACTGAAGCTTTCTTT.

The V gene is TRBV4-2, the J gene TRBJ2-3, with 7 bases lining up with TRBD2. V gave up 10 bases and J gave up 2 bases; unmatched junction bases: 18. The germline gives CDR1 LGHNA, CDR2 YNFKEQ. The CDR3 is 17 amino acids. The CDR3 sequence: CANRQDRWRGTTDTQYF. The CDR3, as DNA: TGTGCCAACAGACAAGATCGGTGGCGGGGGACCACAGATACGCAGTATTTT.

Points on this clonotype: Given the absence of the conserved phenylalanine or tryptophan at the CDR3 end, a read error is likely. The chain carries TRBV6-1 and TRBJ2-5, with 7 positions matching TRBD2. With V trimmed by 2 bases and J by 7 bases, 10 bases remained unmatched. Looked up from germline, CDR1 is MNHNS and CDR2 is SASEGT. The CDR3 runs 15 residues. The CDR3: CASSESAAGRVTQYL. DNA for the CDR3: TGTGCCAGCAGTGAAAGCGCTGCGGGGAGGGTGACCCAGTACTTA.

To note about this clonotype: One end of the junction does not line up with germline, which may come from a read error. The chain has TRBV7-9 and TRBJ2-3; D unresolved. Per germline, CDR1 SEHNR and CDR2 FQNEAQ (reference sequence). There are 12 residues in the CDR3. The CDR3 spells CASSPPRDTQFF. CDR3 nucleotide sequence: TGTGCTAGCAGCCCTCCCCGTGACACGCAGTTTTTT. Together with reference TRBV7-9 and TRBJ2-3, the CDR3 gives the full variable domain: DTGVSQNPRHKITKRGQNVTFRCDPISEHNRLYWYRQTLGQGPEFLTYFQNEAQLEKSRLLSDRFSAERPKGSFSTLEIQRTEQGDSAMYLCASSPPRDTQFFGPGTRLTVL.

This clonotype was detected a few times. This chain joins TRBV20-1 and TRBJ1-5, with D unresolved. V gave up 2 bases and J gave up 1 base, with 12 bases separating them. CDR1 is DFQATT, CDR2 SNEGSKA, per germline (reference sequence). The length of the CDR3 is 15 residues. CDR3 sequence (DNA): TGCAGTGCTAGACGCGACGCGGTAAGCAATCAGCCCCAGCATTTT. This sequence encodes CSARRDAVSNQPQHF.

On this clonotype: Since the CDR3 does not end with the conserved phenylalanine or tryptophan, this likely comes from a read error. V gene TRBV6-5 combines with J gene TRBJ2-1; the D is unclear. Trimming took 6 bases from V and 0 from J, leaving 15 bases between them. Per the germline V gene, CDR1 is MNHEY and CDR2 is SVGAGI. The CDR3 has 16 amino acids. In DNA, the CDR3 is TGTGCCAGCAGCTCTCCCGGGCCAGGCTCCTACAATGAGCAGTTCCTC. This encodes CASSSPGPGSYNEQFL.

This clonotype was picked up one time. This CDR3 fails to terminate in the conserved phenylalanine or tryptophan, so it likely reflects a read error. This chain joins TRBV12-3 or TRBV12-4 and TRBJ1-4, with D unresolved. V lost 3 bases to trimming and J lost 10 bases, with 15 bases between them. The CDR3 is made up of 14 amino acids. DNA of the CDR3: TGTGCCAGCAGTTTGAGCGGTCTAGGTGTAAAACTGTTTTTG. Protein sequence: CASSLSGLGVKLFL.